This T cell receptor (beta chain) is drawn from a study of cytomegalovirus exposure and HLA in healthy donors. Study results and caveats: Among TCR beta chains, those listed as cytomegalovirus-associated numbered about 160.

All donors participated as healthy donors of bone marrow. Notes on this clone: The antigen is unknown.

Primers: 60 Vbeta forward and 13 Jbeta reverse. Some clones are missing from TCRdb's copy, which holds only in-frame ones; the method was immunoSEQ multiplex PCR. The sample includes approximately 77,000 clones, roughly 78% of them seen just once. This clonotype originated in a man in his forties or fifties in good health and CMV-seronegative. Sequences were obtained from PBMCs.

Written as DNA, the CDR3 is TGTGCCAGCACCCACCCGGGAACAGATACGCAGTATTTT. It codes for CASTHPGTDTQYF. The chain recombines TRBV6-5 with TRBJ2-3, with D perhaps matching TRBD2 (5 bases). This CDR3 is built from 13 residues. Germline V gives CDR1 MNHEY, CDR2 SVGAGI. The germline V and J ends were trimmed by 7 bases and 3 bases, with 11 bases remaining between them.